Below are 29 T cell receptor beta chains sequenced from a single sample in a study of immune evolution from preneoplasia to lung adenocarcinoma. The assay was immunoSEQ multiplex PCR, and TCRdb's table has in-frame clones only and misses some. The sample shows some 6,900 clones, 73% of them seen only once. Input material: FFPE lung adenocarcinoma in situ tissue. All receptors come from a donor older than 65 with lung adenocarcinoma.

The gene calls are TRBV4-1 and TRBJ1-2; D not certain. The germline V gene encodes CDR1 MGHRA and CDR2 YSYEKL. The CDR3 has 14 residues. V was pared by 4 bases and J by 5 bases, with 14 bases between. This CDR3 reads CASSRQEGGYGYTF. In DNA, the CDR3 is TGCGCCAGCAGCCGCCAGGAGGGCGGTTATGGCTACACCTTC.

The rearrangement uses TRBV5-6 and TRBJ2-7, with D uncertain. Deletions cut 6 bases from V and 4 bases from J, with 17 bases between. The germline gives CDR1 SGHDT, CDR2 YYEEEE. This CDR3 region has 14 residues. CDR3 nucleotides: TGTGCCAGCACCCCCAGCGACACTTTTTACGAGCAGTACTTC. The encoded protein is CASTPSDTFYEQYF.

On this clone: One end of the junction does not line up with germline, which may come from a read error. The chain couples TRBV6-5 to TRBJ2-1; D unclear. The CDR3 totals 11 residues. Germline CDR1 and CDR2: MNHEY and SVGAGI. Written as DNA, the CDR3 is TGTGCCAGCAGTTACTTTGATGAGCGGTTCTTC. Protein sequence: CASSYFDERFF.

This clone was recorded once. The rearrangement joins TRBV11-1 to TRBJ2-3; D gene ambiguous. The V gene's germline CDR1 is SGHAT and CDR2 FQDESV (reference sequence). The CDR3 covers 11 residues. V lost 0 bases to trimming and J lost 6 bases, with 1 base between them. The CDR3 spells CASSLADTQYF. The CDR3 DNA follows: TGTGCCAGCAGCTTAGCCGATACGCAGTATTTT.

V and J are TRBV7-9 and TRBJ2-3; TRBD1 matches at 9 bases. V shed 5 bases, J shed 5 bases, and the junction held 8 bases outside the gene matches. Germline V gene lookup returns CDR1 SEHNR and CDR2 FQNEAQ (reference sequence). This CDR3 spans 15 amino acids. The CDR3 here is CASSANRGLEDTQYF. CDR3 nucleotides: TGTGCCAGCAGCGCAAACAGGGGGCTTGAAGATACGCAGTATTTT. The whole variable domain, filled in from reference TRBV7-9 and TRBJ2-3, reads DTGVSQNPRHKITKRGQNVTFRCDPISEHNRLYWYRQTLGQGPEFLTYFQNEAQLEKSRLLSDRFSAERPKGSFSTLEIQRTEQGDSAMYLCASSANRGLEDTQYFGPGTRLTVL.

V gene TRBV6-6 combines with J gene TRBJ1-4; perhaps TRBD1 as D (5 bases). Germline V gives CDR1 MNHNY, CDR2 SVGAGI (reference sequence). Trimming left V 6 bases short and J 7 bases short, with 15 bases between. The CDR3 is 14 residues long. The CDR3 nucleotides read TGTGCCAGCAGCTTGGGTACCGGGGGTGAAAAACTGTTTTTT. Protein sequence: CASSLGTGGEKLFF.

This sequence joins TRBV4-1 and TRBJ1-2; weak D call: TRBD1 (6 bases). Trimming shortened V by 0 bases and J by 0 bases, and 11 bases separated the two germline ends. The CDR3 consists of 16 residues. Per germline, CDR1 MGHRA and CDR2 YSYEKL. The CDR3 is CASSQDRYRANYGYTF. CDR3 bases: TGCGCCAGCAGCCAAGATAGATACAGGGCTAACTATGGCTACACCTTC.

The CDR3 DNA reads TGTGCCAGCAGAACGACAGGGACCGGGGAGCTGTTTTTT. Its translation is CASRTTGTGELFF. The chain carries TRBV6-5 and TRBJ2-2, with 7 bases that match TRBD1. Germline-derived CDR1 and CDR2 are MNHEY and SVGAGI. This CDR3 is 13 amino acids long. The V segment lost 6 bases and the J segment 5 bases; nucleotides outside the gene matches: 3.

This rearrangement joins TRBV29-1 to TRBJ2-2; 8 nucleotides agree with TRBD1. This CDR3 region has 12 residues. The junction had 4 bases not matched to a gene; V was cut back by 6 bases and J by 7 bases. From germline, CDR1 is SQVTM and CDR2 ANQGSEA. CDR3 bases: TGCAGCGTCTTACAGGGGGGCGGGGAGCTGTTTTTT. It codes for CSVLQGGGELFF.

This clone came up a few times. This chain uses TRBV20-1 with TRBJ2-3; D is unresolved. The CDR3 contains 11 residues. V lost 6 bases, J lost 4 bases, and 8 bases lay in between. Germline CDR1 DFQATT, CDR2 SNEGSKA (reference sequence). DNA for the CDR3: TGCAGTGCGCCGCATCCAGATACGCAGTATTTT. The encoded protein is CSAPHPDTQYF.

The chain links TRBV11-2 to TRBJ2-5; possible D gene TRBD1, 5 bases. CDR1 and CDR2 from the germline V gene are SGHAT and FQNNGV. V lost 0 bases and J lost 5, with 10 bases in between. The CDR3 loop spans 14 amino acids. The CDR3 DNA follows: TGTGCCAGCAGCTTAGACAGGGCTTCGGAGACCCAGTACTTC. The encoded protein is CASSLDRASETQYF.

V is TRBV9 and J is TRBJ2-7; D uncertain. Trimming removed 0 bases from V and 4 bases from J, with 11 bases in between. The CDR3 sequence is 14 residues long. Germline CDR1 reads SGDLS; CDR2 reads YYNGEE. The CDR3 region has the DNA TGTGCCAGCAGCGTAGATCGGAGCGATTACGAGCAGTACTTC. Amino acids: CASSVDRSDYEQYF.

The chain links TRBV12-5 to TRBJ2-3; the D is unclear. The CDR3 runs to 14 residues. Germline CDR1 reads LGHNT; CDR2 reads FRNRAP. Trimming shortened V by 2 bases and J by 9 bases, and 15 bases separated the two germline ends. The CDR3 sequence: CASGLLPARFTQYF. DNA for the CDR3: TGTGCTAGTGGTTTGCTTCCGGCCCGTTTCACGCAGTATTTT.

The CDR3 DNA reads as TGCGCCAGCAGTGAGTCGGGAACAGGGGGTTTCGAGCAGTACTTC. Translating gives CASSESGTGGFEQYF. This chain connects TRBV10-1 to TRBJ2-7, with 8 positions matching TRBD1. Looked up from germline, CDR1 is WNHNN and CDR2 is SYGVQD (reference sequence). The CDR3 is made up of 15 amino acids. V lost 0 bases and J lost 6; bases outside the gene matches: 7.

V gene TRBV6-4 combines with J gene TRBJ1-1; 7 nucleotides align to TRBD1. Losses at the gene ends were 5 bases for V and 10 bases for J; bases not matched to a gene: 10. The germline gives CDR1 MRHNA, CDR2 SNTAGT. The CDR3 sequence is 13 residues long. The CDR3 sequence is CASSRDQQGIAFF. The DNA for the CDR3 is TGTGCCAGCAGTCGAGACCAACAGGGGATAGCTTTCTTT.

This chain connects TRBV30 to TRBJ2-1; D remains ambiguous. Trimming stripped 4 bases from V and 0 bases from J, with 7 bases between. Germline-derived CDR1 and CDR2 are GTSNPN and SVGIG (reference sequence). The CDR3 has 13 residues. The CDR3 DNA is TGTGCCTGGATGTTTAGCTCCTACAATGAGCAGTTCTTC. Amino acid sequence: CAWMFSSYNEQFF.

The chain uses TRBV15 and TRBJ2-5; no clear D. CDR3 length equals 13 residues. Germline V CDR1 and CDR2: LNHNV, YYDKDF (reference sequence). V was clipped by 5 bases and J by 5 bases, with 12 bases between them. In DNA form, the CDR3 reads TGTGCCACCAGCGGGATAGCTGGGGAGACCCAGTACTTC. Its protein is CATSGIAGETQYF. Full variable domain (rest looked up from reference TRBV15 and TRBJ2-5): DAMVIQNPRYQVTQFGKPVTLSCSQTLNHNVMYWYQQKSSQAPKLLFHYYDKDFNNEADTPDNFQSRRPNTSFCFLDIRSPGLGDTAMYLCATSGIAGETQYFGPGTRLLVL.

This clone was recorded once. The J gene is TRBJ1-4, the V gene TRBV12-5; D is possibly TRBD1 (6 bases). This CDR3 contains 13 residues. CDR1 LGHNT and CDR2 FRNRAP come from the germline V gene. Trimming removed 8 bases at V and 0 bases at J, with 7 bases between. In nucleotides, the CDR3 is TGTGCTAGTACAGGGTCAACTAATGAAAAACTGTTTTTT. Translated, it gives CASTGSTNEKLFF.

The chain has TRBV15 and TRBJ1-5, with no clear D. The CDR3 contains 13 residues. Germline CDR1 and CDR2: LNHNV and YYDKDF (reference sequence). V gave up 2 bases and J gave up 4 bases, with 6 bases separating them. CDR3 residues: CATSRSANQPQHF. In DNA form, the CDR3 reads TGTGCCACCAGCAGATCCGCGAATCAGCCCCAGCATTTT. Combining the CDR3 with reference TRBV15 and TRBJ1-5 gives the whole variable domain DAMVIQNPRYQVTQFGKPVTLSCSQTLNHNVMYWYQQKSSQAPKLLFHYYDKDFNNEADTPDNFQSRRPNTSFCFLDIRSPGLGDTAMYLCATSRSANQPQHFGDGTRLSIL.

This chain connects TRBV5-1 to TRBJ1-2; no definite D call. Trimming removed 4 bases from V and 5 bases from J, with 15 bases in between. The CDR3 has 14 residues. Germline-derived CDR1 and CDR2 are SGHRS and YFSETQ. DNA of the CDR3: TGCGCCAGCAGCCGAACCGGCCCCCATTATGGCTACACCTTC. Its protein is CASSRTGPHYGYTF.

The genes are TRBV6-4 and TRBJ1-2; D unclear. The CDR3 runs 14 residues. Trimming took off 0 bases at V and 4 bases at J, with 9 bases between the two ends. Germline loops: CDR1 MRHNA, CDR2 SNTAGT. The CDR3 spells CASSDSPASYGYTF. DNA for the CDR3: TGTGCCAGCAGTGACTCGCCAGCCTCCTATGGCTACACCTTC.

The V call is TRBV4-2, the J call TRBJ1-2; possibly TRBD1 for D (5 bases). The V gene's germline CDR1 is LGHNA and CDR2 YNFKEQ. V was pared by 3 bases and J by 4 bases, with 9 bases between. The CDR3 covers 13 residues. CDR3 protein: CASSHLDSYGYTF. The CDR3 nucleotides are TGTGCCAGCAGCCACCTTGACAGCTATGGCTACACCTTC.

This rearrangement joins TRBV11-2 to TRBJ1-2; 7 positions match TRBD1. V lost 5 bases to trimming and J lost 8 bases; unmatched junction nucleotides: 8. The CDR3 is made up of 13 amino acids. Germline CDR1 SGHAT, CDR2 FQNNGV. The CDR3 sequence: CASSPLQGDGYTF. The CDR3 nucleotides read TGTGCCAGCAGCCCACTCCAGGGGGACGGCTACACCTTC.

This chain uses TRBV7-8 with TRBJ2-7, with 8 bases identical to TRBD1. The germline gives CDR1 SGHVS, CDR2 FQNEAQ. V trimming: 1 base; J trimming: 6 bases; junction bases outside the gene matches: 11. The CDR3 runs to 16 residues. CDR3 coding DNA: TGTGCCAGCAGCTTAGACAGGGGGAATTACGTCGTCGAGCAGTACTTC. This sequence encodes CASSLDRGNYVVEQYF.

In DNA, the CDR3 is TGTGCCAGCAGCGTACTCGGGGAAACCGGGGAGCTGTTTTTT. The encoded protein is CASSVLGETGELFF. The V and J genes are TRBV9 and TRBJ2-2; D might be TRBD2 (5 bases). Germline CDR1 SGDLS, CDR2 YYNGEE. CDR3 length: 14 amino acids. Trimming removed 1 base from V and 5 bases from J, with 9 bases in between.

CDR3 bases: TGTGCCAGCAGCGCCAGCGGGAGTAACACCGGGGAGCTGTTTTTT. This encodes CASSASGSNTGELFF. The chain combines TRBV7-9 with TRBJ2-2; 8 bases align to TRBD2. This CDR3 has 15 amino acids. Germline trimming cut 5 bases from V and 2 bases from J; bases unmatched to any gene: 4. Germline CDR1 and CDR2: SEHNR and FQNEAQ (reference sequence).

This clone was seen a single time. The chain is built from TRBV14 and TRBJ2-7; possible D gene TRBD1, 5 bases. Trimming removed 0 bases at V and 3 bases at J, with 12 bases between. The CDR3 contains 15 residues. Germline values: CDR1 SGHDN, CDR2 FVKESK. In DNA, the CDR3 is TGTGCCAGCAGCCAAGATCCGGCAGGGTACTACGAGCAGTACTTC. This encodes CASSQDPAGYYEQYF. The full variable domain, with the rest looked up from reference TRBV14 and TRBJ2-7, is EAGVTQFPSHSVIEKGQTVTLRCDPISGHDNLYWYRRVMGKEIKFLLHFVKESKQDESGMPNNRFLAERTGGTYSTLKVQPAELEDSGVYFCASSQDPAGYYEQYFGPGTRLTVT.

The chain carries TRBV9 and TRBJ2-5, with D maybe TRBD1 (6 bases). Germline V lookup: CDR1 SGDLS, CDR2 YYNGEE. V was cut by 4 bases and J by 4 bases, with 14 bases left in between. CDR3 size: 14 residues. DNA for the CDR3: TGTGCCAGCAGCCCTCAGGGGTTTGGAGAGACCCAGTACTTC. Encoded protein: CASSPQGFGETQYF.

J is TRBJ2-7 and V is TRBV11-3, with no clear D. CDR3 size: 12 residues. Germline-derived CDR1 and CDR2 are SGHNT and YENEEA. V lost 1 base to trimming and J lost 3 bases, with 4 bases between them. CDR3 coding DNA: TGTGCCAGCAGCTTAGGCAACTACGAGCAGTACTTC. Its protein is CASSLGNYEQYF.